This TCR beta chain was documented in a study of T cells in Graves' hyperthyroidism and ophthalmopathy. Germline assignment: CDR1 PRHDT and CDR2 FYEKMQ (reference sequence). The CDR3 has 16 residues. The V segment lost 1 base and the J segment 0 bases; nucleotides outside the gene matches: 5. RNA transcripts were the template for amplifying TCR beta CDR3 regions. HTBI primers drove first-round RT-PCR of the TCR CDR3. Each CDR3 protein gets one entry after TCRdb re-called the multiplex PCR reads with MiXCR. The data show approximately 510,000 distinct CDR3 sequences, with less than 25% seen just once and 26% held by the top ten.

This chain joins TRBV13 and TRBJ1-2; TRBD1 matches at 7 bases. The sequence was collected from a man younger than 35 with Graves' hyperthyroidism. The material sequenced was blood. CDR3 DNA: TGTGCCAGCAGCTTAGACTACGGACAGGCTAACTATGGCTACACCTTC. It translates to CASSLDYGQANYGYTF.